A selection of T cell receptor beta chains follows, all from one sample in a study of blood T cell repertoires in COVID-19. Only in-frame clones appear in the TCRdb table, and some are missing; sequencing was by immunoSEQ multiplex PCR. In the table there are 150,000 to 170,000 clones, over 75% of which are singletons. The sequenced sample consisted of peripheral blood. The source of these receptors is a man aged 55 to 70 with COVID-19, enrolled during active disease. Each CDR3 is given with its conserved first and last residue. The D gene is left open where the match is weak. Part of the rows lack a size; the others show once, few, many or a class for expanded clones.

clone_size j_call d_call v_call cdr3_nt cdr3_aa
once TRBJ1-5 TRBD1 TRBV7-2 TGTGCCAGCAGCGACGACAGGGGACGAGGCAATCAGCCCCAGCATTTT CASSDDRGRGNQPQHF
NA TRBJ1-2 NA TRBV5-6 TGTGCCAGCAGCTTGGGCCAGTTGATATATGGCTACACCTTC CASSLGQLIYGYTF
NA TRBJ2-5 NA TRBV24-1 TGTGCCACCAGTGAGCCGGGACTGATGGAGACCCAGTACTTC CATSEPGLMETQYF
NA TRBJ1-5 NA TRBV18 TGTGCCAGCTCACCACCCAACAATCAGCCCCAGCATTTT CASSPPNNQPQHF
NA TRBJ2-7 NA TRBV11-3 TGTGCCAGCAGCTTCGGGTCAGGGACCTACGAGCAGTACTTC CASSFGSGTYEQYF
NA TRBJ2-2 NA TRBV13 TGTGCCAGCAACTTCAAGGGGCTCAACACCGGGGAGCTGTTTTTT CASNFKGLNTGELFF
few TRBJ1-1 NA TRBV2 TGTGCCAGCAGTCCTCAGGGATTGCCTGAAGCTTTCTTT CASSPQGLPEAFF
once TRBJ1-2 NA TRBV7-2 TGTGCCAGCAGCTTAGGGGTAGCTACAAACTATGGCTACACCTTC CASSLGVATNYGYTF
NA TRBJ2-3 NA TRBV12-5 TGTGCTAGTGGCCGAGGGATTACAGATACGCAGTATTTT CASGRGITDTQYF
NA TRBJ2-3 NA TRBV5-1 TGCGCCAGCAGCGCAGGGGTGGGGGCAGATACGCAGTATTTT CASSAGVGADTQYF
NA TRBJ2-4 TRBD2 TRBV14 TGTGCCAGCAGCCGAACTAGCGGGGTCGGCAAAAACATTCAGTACTTC CASSRTSGVGKNIQYF
NA TRBJ2-6 NA TRBV29-1 TGCAGCGCCGGGACATACGGGGCCAACGTCCTGACTTTC CSAGTYGANVLTF
NA TRBJ1-4 NA TRBV7-9 TGTGCCAGCAGCTTAAGACTGAACAATGAAAAACTGTTTTTT CASSLRLNNEKLFF
NA TRBJ1-5 NA TRBV6-5 TGTGCCAGCAGTTACTCGCGGGGGCTCGGTCAGCCCCAGCATTTT CASSYSRGLGQPQHF
once TRBJ1-1 TRBD1 TRBV3-1/TRBV3-2 TGTGCCAGCAGCCAAGATCGGACAGGGGCCTTTTACACTGAAGCTTTCTTT CASSQDRTGAFYTEAFF
NA TRBJ2-1 TRBD2 TRBV7-9 TGTGCCAGCAGATCAGGGGGGACTAGCGGGAAAAATGAGCAGTTCTTC CASRSGGTSGKNEQFF
NA TRBJ2-5 TRBD1 TRBV16 TGTGCCAGCAGCCGGACAGGCGTCGGGACCCAGTACTTC CASSRTGVGTQYF
NA TRBJ1-5 NA TRBV18 TGTGCCAGCTCACCTACAGGCGTCGCCAGCAATCAGCCCCAGCATTTT CASSPTGVASNQPQHF
once TRBJ1-1 TRBD1 TRBV5-5 TGTGCCAGCAGCTCCTCGGACAGGAGAAACACTGAAGCTTTCTTT CASSSSDRRNTEAFF
few TRBJ1-5 NA TRBV6-4 TGTGCCACCAGACATCACAATCAGCCCCAGCATTTT CATRHHNQPQHF
few TRBJ1-5 TRBD1 TRBV7-2 TGTGCCAGCAGCAAAGGGGGCAGACTAAATCAGCCCCAGCATTTT CASSKGGRLNQPQHF
once TRBJ2-2 TRBD2 TRBV7-2 TGTGCCAGCATCCGGACTAGCGGGGTGAACACCGGGGAGCTGTTTTTT CASIRTSGVNTGELFF
NA TRBJ1-2 TRBD1 TRBV12-3/TRBV12-4 TGTGCCAGCACCAGGGGGCACAACTATGGCTACACCTTC CASTRGHNYGYTF
NA TRBJ1-4 TRBD1 TRBV10-3 TGTGCCATCAGTGAACGACAGGGGGCTGAAAAACTGTTTTTT CAISERQGAEKLFF
NA TRBJ1-4 NA TRBV4-3 TGCGCCAGCAGCCAAGACCTTATCAGAGGGATCACTAATGAAAAACTGTTTTTT CASSQDLIRGITNEKLFF
NA TRBJ1-5 NA TRBV4-3 TGCGCCAGCAGCCAAGATGAGGGACAGCCCCAGCATTTT CASSQDEGQPQHF
NA TRBJ2-5 NA TRBV4-2 TGTGCCAGCAGCCAAGAATGGACAGTAGAGAGGTGGGAGACCCAGTACTTC CASSQEWTVERWETQYF
NA TRBJ2-1 NA TRBV7-2 TGTGCCAGCAAACTTAGGCGAGAGCGGGCACGCTCCTACAATGAGCAGTTCTTC CASKLRRERARSYNEQFF
NA TRBJ1-5 TRBD1 TRBV19 TGTGCCAGTAGGGGACAGGGGGGCAATCAGCCCCAGCATTTT CASRGQGGNQPQHF
NA TRBJ1-5 TRBD1 TRBV6-5 TGTGCCAGCAGTTACGACAGGGTCAATCAGCCCCAGCATTTT CASSYDRVNQPQHF